The next 12 T cell receptor beta chains were all read from a single sample in a study of human thymus T cells. The table came from immunoSEQ multiplex PCR; TCRdb's copy has only in-frame clones and leaves some out. This sample has tens of thousands of clones, with approximately 95% found just once. Corrective cardiac operations yielded the resected thymus tissue. The source material was thymus tissue. The source is a girl under three years old with a congenital heart defect but otherwise immunologically healthy.

The chain combines TRBV2 with TRBJ2-3, with D possibly matching TRBD1 (6 bases). V was trimmed by 3 bases and J by 3 bases, leaving 16 bases between them. Germline V gene lookup returns CDR1 SNHLY and CDR2 FYNNEI. The CDR3 totals 16 residues. In DNA form, the CDR3 reads TGTGCCAGCAGTGAGCCGGACAGCCTGAGGACAGATACGCAGTATTTT. Its translation is CASSEPDSLRTDTQYF.

The chain joins TRBV27 to TRBJ2-7, with 12 bases fitting TRBD1. Germline V gives CDR1 MNHEY, CDR2 SMNVEV (reference sequence). The CDR3 runs 15 residues. Trimming at V came to 0 bases and at J to 8 bases, leaving 5 bases not matched to a gene. Here the CDR3 DNA reads TGTGCCAGCAGTTTATCTCCGGGACAGGGGGCAAAGCAGTACTTC. It translates to CASSLSPGQGAKQYF.

The chain employs TRBV4-1 and TRBJ1-3; D perhaps matches TRBD1 (6 bases). Trimming left V 4 bases short and J 6 bases short, with 16 bases between. Germline V CDR1 and CDR2: MGHRA, YSYEKL. The CDR3 length is 15 residues. The CDR3 region is CASSPRRGAENTIYF. The CDR3 coding sequence is TGCGCCAGCAGCCCTAGACGGGGGGCTGAAAACACCATATATTTT.

J is TRBJ2-1 and V is TRBV7-5; TRBD2 is the table's D call, not checked against the DNA. TRBV7-5 is a listed pseudogene. The CDR3 loop spans 11 amino acids. CDR3 DNA sequence: TGTGCCAGACGTAACGTAGTATTGGAGTTCTTC. This encodes CARRNVVLEFF.

The rearrangement links TRBV19 to TRBJ2-1, with 12 positions matching TRBD2. J lost 3 bases, V lost 10 bases, and 7 bases had no gene match. Germline CDR1 LNHDA, CDR2 SQIVND (reference sequence). The CDR3 is 15 amino acids. The CDR3 bases are TGTGCCACTTCTAGCGGGAGGGCCCTCTACAATGAGCAGTTCTTC. Amino acid sequence: CATSSGRALYNEQFF.

The chain combines TRBV12-5 with TRBJ2-1, with TRBD2 matching 11 bases. V dropped 5 bases and J dropped 4; count of bases not matched to a gene: 4. Germline values: CDR1 LGHNT, CDR2 FRNRAP. The CDR3 is 15 amino acids. CDR3 sequence reads: CASGRSSGRYNEQFF. The CDR3 DNA follows: TGTGCTAGTGGTAGGTCTAGCGGGAGGTACAATGAGCAGTTCTTC.

This clone has only one observation. The chain combines TRBV11-2 with TRBJ2-7; 9 nucleotides agree with TRBD1. The length of the CDR3 is 15 residues. The germline CDR1 and CDR2 sequences are SGHAT and FQNNGV. V trimming: 1 base; J trimming: 2 bases; junction bases outside the gene matches: 3. CDR3 sequence (DNA): TGTGCCAGCAGCTTAGGAGGACAGGGGCCCTACGAGCAGTACTTC. Translating gives CASSLGGQGPYEQYF.

The CDR3 spells CASSPGVSSYNEQFF. The CDR3 DNA follows: TGTGCCAGCAGCCCCGGGGTGAGCTCCTACAATGAGCAGTTCTTC. This chain links TRBV5-8 with TRBJ2-1, with TRBD2 as a possible D gene (5 bases). Germline loops: CDR1 SGHTS, CDR2 YDEGEE. V lost 4 bases, J lost 0 bases, and 11 bases lay in between. The CDR3 is 15 residues long.

The gene calls are TRBV4-1 and TRBJ2-1, with TRBD2 matching 9 bases. This CDR3 is built from 20 residues. V trimming: 1 base; J trimming: 0 bases; junction bases outside the gene matches: 13. Per the germline V gene, CDR1 is MGHRA and CDR2 is YSYEKL. In DNA, the CDR3 is TGCGCCAGCAGCCAAGTAGGTCGGCGGGAGGGCCGGGACTCCTACAATGAGCAGTTCTTC. Residues: CASSQVGRREGRDSYNEQFF.

The V call is TRBV19, the J call TRBJ2-3; the match to TRBD1 covers 7 bases. The germline V gene has CDR1 LNHDA and CDR2 SQIVND (reference sequence). CDR3 length: 14 residues. The ends lost 4 bases at V and 8 bases at J; junction bases unmatched: 9. CDR3 nucleotide sequence: TGTGCCAGTAGTAGGGACAGCCGCGCGTCTACGCAGTATTTT. Translation gives CASSRDSRASTQYF.

The chain combines TRBV27 with TRBJ1-5, with a weak D call TRBD1 (6 bases). CDR3 length equals 14 residues. V lost 4 bases and J 6 bases, leaving 13 bases between the germline ends. Per the germline V gene, CDR1 is MNHEY and CDR2 is SMNVEV (reference sequence). The CDR3 region has the DNA TGTGCCAGCAGTTCCGGACAGAAGGGTCAGCCCCAGCATTTT. Translated, it gives CASSSGQKGQPQHF.

This chain uses TRBV7-6 with TRBJ2-7; no definite D call. The CDR3 is made up of 12 amino acids. The ends were cut back, 4 bases at V and 2 bases at J, with 6 bases in the middle. Per the germline V gene, CDR1 is SGHVS and CDR2 is FNYEAQ. Written as DNA, the CDR3 is TGTGCCAGCAGCTCATCAGCCTACGAGCAGTACTTC. Its protein is CASSSSAYEQYF.